This TCR beta chain was identified in a study of blood T cell repertoires in COVID-19. The CDR3 loop spans 15 amino acids. Trimming cost V 0 bases and J 5 bases, with 14 bases left between them. The germline V gene encodes CDR1 SGDLS and CDR2 YYNGEE. Profiling relied on immunoSEQ multiplex PCR, and the TCRdb table lists in-frame clones only, not all of them. The table shows about 200,000 clones, with about 88% occurring only once. The clonotype was recovered from a woman aged 80 or over with acute or convalescent COVID-19. The rearrangement uses TRBV9 and TRBJ2-5, with D possibly TRBD2 on 5 matching bases. Sequencing was carried out using peripheral blood. The CDR3 sequence: CASSVGGGAWETQYF. The CDR3 nucleotides are TGTGCCAGCAGCGTAGGTGGAGGAGCCTGGGAGACCCAGTACTTC.